A selection of T cell receptor beta chains follows, all from one sample in a study of T cells in Graves' hyperthyroidism and ophthalmopathy. MiXCR was run by TCRdb on the multiplex PCR reads, yielding one entry per CDR3 protein. Here the sample spans 350,000 to 400,000 distinct CDR3 sequences, about 19% being singletons. Material for sequencing was blood. The source is a woman under 30 with Graves' hyperthyroidism. Each CDR3 is given with its conserved first and last residue. A D gene is named only where the DNA matches it firmly. Clone size, where shown, is once, few, many, or a class for clones that have expanded.

v_gene	d_gene	abundance	j_gene	CDR3nt	CDR3aa
TRBV20-1	-	many	TRBJ2-7	TGCAGTGCTAGTATGGGAGGGGGACAATCAAGTGGCGAGCAGTACTTC	CSASMGGGQSSGEQYF
TRBV6-1	-	-	TRBJ1-5	TGTGCCAGCAGTCCCGACCCCGACCCCAATCAGCCCCAGCATTTT	CASSPDPDPNQPQHF
TRBV6-1	-	-	TRBJ2-5	TGTGCCAGCAGTGCCGCTACAATCGGGACCCAGTACTTC	CASSAATIGTQYF
TRBV24-1	TRBD1	many	TRBJ2-2	TGTGCCACCAGGCAGACAGGGGACACCGGGGAGCTGTTTTTT	CATRQTGDTGELFF
TRBV4-1	-	many	TRBJ2-7	TGCGCCAGCAGCCAAGATTTCGTAGCCACACACTACGAGCAGTACTTC	CASSQDFVATHYEQYF
TRBV7-3	-	many	TRBJ1-6	TGTGCCAGCAGCTTAACCAATAATTCACCCCTCCACTTT	CASSLTNNSPLHF
TRBV27	-	-	TRBJ2-5	TGTGCCAGCAGTCCATGGACAGTCCAAGAGACCCAGTACTTC	CASSPWTVQETQYF
TRBV12-3/TRBV12-4	TRBD1	-	TRBJ1-2	TGTGCCAGCAGTTTAGGGTGGACAGGGAGGGCCTTC	CASSLGWTGRAF
TRBV3-1	-	many	TRBJ1-5	TGTGCCAGCAGCCATGGGTCAGGTCTTGCTCAGCCCCAGCATTTT	CASSHGSGLAQPQHF
TRBV10-3	TRBD2	many	TRBJ2-7	TGTGCCACCATGGGGGCGGGGGGCGCGAGCTCCTACGAGCAGTACTTC	CATMGAGGASSYEQYF
TRBV7-9	-	many	TRBJ1-2	TGTGCCAGCAGCAACGTCGGGGATCCTAACTATGGCTACACCTTC	CASSNVGDPNYGYTF
TRBV12-3/TRBV12-4	-	-	TRBJ2-1	TGTGCCAGCAGTTTTGGAGGAAATGAGCAGTTCTTC	CASSFGGNEQFF
TRBV30	-	-	TRBJ1-1	TGTGCCGGGATCAACACTGAAGCTTTCTTT	CAGINTEAFF
TRBV5-1	TRBD1	few	TRBJ2-6	TGCGCCAGTAGATTGGGGGCAGGGGGCTCCTCTGGGGCCAACGTCCTGACTTTC	CASRLGAGGSSGANVLTF
TRBV12-3/TRBV12-4	-	many	TRBJ1-1	TGTGCCAGCAGTTTAGGCAGGGCCACTGAAGCTTTCTTT	CASSLGRATEAFF